The 32 T cell receptor beta chains in this list originate from one sample, sequenced in a study of blood T cell repertoires in COVID-19. Data came from immunoSEQ multiplex PCR; TCRdb stores just in-frame clones and leaves some out. There are approximately 79,000 clones in the sample; approximately 90% occur only once, and about 0.6% lies in the top ten. Sample: peripheral blood. These receptors were obtained from a man aged 55 to 70 with acute or convalescent COVID-19.

The V gene is TRBV11-2, the J gene TRBJ2-7, with 12 nucleotides matching TRBD2. Germline-derived CDR1 and CDR2 are SGHAT and FQNNGV. This CDR3 is 17 amino acids long. With V trimmed by 0 bases and J by 6 bases, 9 bases remained unmatched. CDR3 DNA: TGTGCCAGCAGCTTAGAGAGACTAGCGGGAGTTCCGAGCGAGCAGTACTTC. As protein: CASSLERLAGVPSEQYF.

The chain recombines TRBV18 with TRBJ1-1; perhaps TRBD1 as D (5 bases). CDR1 and CDR2 (germline): KGHSH, LQKENI. The CDR3 has 13 residues. V lost 2 bases and J lost 7, with 11 bases in between. The CDR3 sequence is CASSPDSLVEAFF. CDR3 nucleotides: TGTGCCAGCTCACCAGACAGTTTAGTTGAAGCTTTCTTT.

A single count supports this clone. The chain couples TRBV5-1 to TRBJ1-2; 7 bases are a match to TRBD1. V trimming: 2 bases; J trimming: 5 bases; junction bases outside the gene matches: 6. Germline V gene sequence: CDR1 SGHRS, CDR2 YFSETQ. The CDR3 consists of 14 residues. CDR3 DNA sequence: TGCGCCAGCAGCTTCGGGGACAGCCTTTATGGCTACACCTTC. It specifies CASSFGDSLYGYTF.

The chain couples TRBV19 to TRBJ1-1; maybe TRBD1 (5 bases). Germline assignment: CDR1 LNHDA and CDR2 SQIVND (reference sequence). The CDR3 covers 16 residues. Between the trimmed V and J ends, which lost 3 bases and 1 base, there was a span of 15 bases. CDR3 DNA sequence: TGTGCCAGTAGTATGGGGCGGCCTTGGGGGAACACTGAAGCTTTCTTT. This gives the protein CASSMGRPWGNTEAFF.

This chain uses TRBV6-5 with TRBJ2-5; perhaps TRBD2 as D (5 bases). The CDR3 sequence is 15 residues long. V lost 0 bases, J lost 5 bases, and 13 bases lay in between. Germline CDR1 and CDR2: MNHEY and SVGAGI. CDR3 amino acids: CASSYSFVQRETQYF. For the CDR3, the DNA is TGTGCCAGCAGTTACTCGTTTGTTCAGCGGGAGACCCAGTACTTC.

The V gene is TRBV6-5, the J gene TRBJ1-5; 9 nucleotides match TRBD1. Germline CDR1 and CDR2: MNHEY and SVGAGI. Losses at the gene ends were 2 bases for V and 7 bases for J; bases not matched to a gene: 9. This CDR3 is built from 16 residues. CDR3 sequence reads: CASSYGQGRGGQPQHF. The CDR3 nucleotides are TGTGCCAGCAGTTACGGACAGGGGCGGGGTGGGCAGCCCCAGCATTTT.

This chain links TRBV5-1 with TRBJ2-1; 8 nucleotides agree with TRBD2. Germline assignment: CDR1 SGHRS and CDR2 YFSETQ. CDR3 length equals 16 residues. V was pared by 3 bases and J by 6 bases, with 11 bases of the junction left unmatched. The CDR3 region is CASSWGSASGPNEQFF. The CDR3 DNA reads as TGCGCCAGCAGCTGGGGGTCGGCTAGCGGGCCCAATGAGCAGTTCTTC.

CDR3 sequence: CASSPGLAGAGGYNEQFF. CDR3 nucleotide sequence: TGTGCCAGCTCTCCGGGACTAGCGGGAGCGGGTGGTTACAATGAGCAGTTCTTC. The chain recombines TRBV18 with TRBJ2-1, with 14 bases identical to TRBD2. The junction had 11 bases not matched to a gene; V was cut back by 6 bases and J by 4 bases. The length of the CDR3 is 18 residues. Germline values: CDR1 KGHSH, CDR2 LQKENI.

V and J are TRBV29-1 and TRBJ2-3, with TRBD1 as a possible D gene (5 bases). V gave up 8 bases and J gave up 2 bases, with 11 bases separating them. The CDR3 covers 12 residues. Germline CDR1 SQVTM, CDR2 ANQGSEA. Written as DNA, the CDR3 is TGCAGCCTTAGACAGAACACAGATACGCAGTATTTT. Protein product: CSLRQNTDTQYF.

The J gene is TRBJ1-2, the V gene TRBV10-2; no clear D. CDR1 is WSHSY, CDR2 SAAADI, per germline. This CDR3 is 14 amino acids long. Trimming cost V 4 bases and J 0 bases, with 9 bases left between them. Written as DNA, the CDR3 is TGCGCCAGCAGTGTAAAGGAGACTAACTATGGCTACACCTTC. Its translation: CASSVKETNYGYTF.

This chain joins TRBV28 and TRBJ1-1, with D hard to call. There are 12 residues in the CDR3. V lost 6 bases and J lost 5, with 10 bases in between. Per germline, CDR1 MDHEN and CDR2 SYDVKM. The CDR3 here is CASRRVLTEAFF. DNA of the CDR3: TGTGCCAGCAGGAGGGTCCTAACTGAAGCTTTCTTT.

The V and J genes are TRBV5-1 and TRBJ2-7; maybe TRBD1 (5 bases). Germline assignment: CDR1 SGHRS and CDR2 YFSETQ. The CDR3 is 14 residues long. The germline V and J ends were trimmed by 4 bases and 3 bases, with 14 bases remaining between them. CDR3 sequence: CASSVTSGIYEQYF. CDR3 nucleotides: TGCGCCAGCAGCGTTACTTCAGGGATCTACGAGCAGTACTTC.

V is TRBV2 and J is TRBJ2-6, with a possible D match to TRBD2 (5 bases). CDR1 is SNHLY and CDR2 is FYNNEI in the germline V gene. The CDR3 covers 14 residues. Trimming removed 7 bases at V and 4 bases at J, with 11 bases between. Here the CDR3 reads CASTKEEGANVLTF. In nucleotides, the CDR3 is TGTGCCAGCACTAAGGAGGAAGGGGCCAACGTCCTGACTTTC.

This chain links TRBV5-4 with TRBJ1-2, with D possibly being TRBD1 (6 bases). Germline-derived CDR1 and CDR2 are SGHNT and YYREEE (reference sequence). CDR3 length: 16 residues. V shed 2 bases and J shed 7 bases, with 21 bases lying between them. CDR3 region: CASSLGGRWEGRGYTF. The CDR3 nucleotides are TGTGCCAGCAGCTTAGGGGGAAGGTGGGAGGGACGTGGCTACACCTTC.

The gene calls are TRBV5-1 and TRBJ1-2; TRBD1 is a possible D gene (6 bases). This CDR3 region has 17 residues. Deletions cut 2 bases from V and 4 bases from J, with 21 bases between. Germline V gene sequence: CDR1 SGHRS, CDR2 YFSETQ. The CDR3 bases are TGCGCCAGCAGCTTAACCCCCACAGGGACGGCCGCCTATGGCTACACCTTC. Translating it yields CASSLTPTGTAAYGYTF.

This chain links TRBV11-2 with TRBJ2-7; a weak D match, TRBD2 (6 bases). Between the trimmed V and J ends, which lost 3 bases and 0 bases, there was a span of 9 bases. The CDR3 extends over 14 amino acids. Germline V CDR1 and CDR2: SGHAT, FQNNGV. The CDR3: CASSFSGVSYEQYF. The CDR3 bases are TGTGCCAGCAGCTTTAGCGGAGTCTCCTACGAGCAGTACTTC.

The chain's CDR3 is CASRTTGGYGYTF. Here the CDR3 DNA reads TGTGCCAGCAGAACAACAGGGGGCTATGGCTACACCTTC. This chain uses TRBV5-6 with TRBJ1-2, with TRBD1 matching 8 bases. Trimming at V came to 5 bases and at J to 4 bases, leaving 4 bases not matched to a gene. The CDR3 has 13 residues. Germline CDR1 reads SGHDT; CDR2 reads YYEEEE.

The chain recombines TRBV9 with TRBJ2-1; either TRBD1 or TRBD2 may fit D (6 bases each). Germline V gene sequence: CDR1 SGDLS, CDR2 YYNGEE. V lost 4 bases, J lost 9 bases, and 11 bases lay in between. This CDR3 has 12 residues. The CDR3 loop is CASSLGGGEQFF. The CDR3 bases are TGTGCCAGCAGCCTAGGGGGAGGTGAGCAGTTCTTC.

The chain has TRBV2 and TRBJ2-7; TRBD1 matches 10 bases. V gave up 5 bases and J gave up 1 base; unmatched junction bases: 2. This CDR3 has 14 residues. Germline CDR1 SNHLY, CDR2 FYNNEI. The CDR3 nucleotides read TGTGCCAGCAGTCCGGGACAGGGGTCCTACGAGCAGTACTTC. Translating it yields CASSPGQGSYEQYF.

This chain joins TRBV11-3 and TRBJ1-1; unclear D gene. Per the germline V gene, CDR1 is SGHNT and CDR2 is YENEEA. V was pared by 5 bases and J by 1 base, with 11 bases between. The CDR3 has 14 amino acids. The chain's CDR3 is CASSPRGQNTEAFF. The CDR3 bases are TGTGCCAGCAGCCCCCGAGGGCAGAACACTGAAGCTTTCTTT.

The DNA for the CDR3 is TGTGCCAGCAGCGTAGTAGGGGAGGGCACTGAAGCTTTCTTT. Translating gives CASSVVGEGTEAFF. The J gene is TRBJ1-1, the V gene TRBV9, with a possible D match to TRBD1 (5 bases). Germline V gives CDR1 SGDLS, CDR2 YYNGEE. Trimming took 0 bases from V and 4 from J, leaving 10 bases between them. The CDR3 consists of 14 residues.

This chain connects TRBV5-1 to TRBJ1-4; D remains ambiguous. The length of the CDR3 is 14 residues. From germline, CDR1 is SGHRS and CDR2 YFSETQ. The germline V and J ends were trimmed by 4 bases and 0 bases, with 7 bases remaining between them. Here the CDR3 DNA reads TGCGCCAGCAGCACCGGGACAACTAATGAAAAACTGTTTTTT. This gives the protein CASSTGTTNEKLFF.

This clone was recorded only once. V and J are TRBV4-2 and TRBJ1-1; tentatively, D is TRBD1 (5 bases). The CDR3 consists of 16 residues. V dropped 0 bases and J dropped 0 bases, with 11 bases sitting between them. From germline, CDR1 is LGHNA and CDR2 YNFKEQ. In nucleotides, the CDR3 is TGTGCCAGCAGCCAAGAGGCGGAAGGGGTGAACACTGAAGCTTTCTTT. Protein sequence: CASSQEAEGVNTEAFF.

The V and J genes are TRBV12-3 or TRBV12-4 and TRBJ1-1; D unresolved. Trimming left V 6 bases short and J 2 bases short, with 7 bases between. This CDR3 spans 12 amino acids. The CDR3 region is CASREQNTEAFF. The DNA of the CDR3 is TGTGCCAGCAGAGAGCAAAACACTGAAGCTTTCTTT.

The chain employs TRBV7-7 and TRBJ1-1; D gene unclear. V lost 1 base, J lost 1 base, and 4 bases lay in between. In germline, CDR1 is SSHAT, CDR2 FNYEAQ (reference sequence). The CDR3 is 13 amino acids. In nucleotides, the CDR3 is TGTGCCAGCAGCTTAGATAGGAACACTGAAGCTTTCTTT. Translated, it gives CASSLDRNTEAFF.

The chain combines TRBV6-2 or TRBV6-3 with TRBJ2-7; 8 bases are a match to TRBD1. Germline assignment: CDR1 MNHEY and CDR2 SVGEGT. V lost 5 bases and J lost 6; bases outside the gene matches: 9. The CDR3 length is 14 residues. CDR3 nucleotide sequence: TGTGCCAGCAGTAGAGGACAGGGAAGGACCGAGCAGTACTTC. This encodes CASSRGQGRTEQYF.

This CDR3 is CASSFAGGRLEQYF. The CDR3 DNA reads as TGTGCCAGCAGTTTCGCGGGAGGACGGCTCGAGCAGTACTTC. The rearrangement links TRBV27 to TRBJ2-7; 8 nucleotides match TRBD2. The germline gives CDR1 MNHEY, CDR2 SMNVEV (reference sequence). The CDR3 spans 14 residues. Trimming at V came to 3 bases and at J to 6 bases, leaving 7 bases not matched to a gene.

The chain combines TRBV6-5 with TRBJ2-2; D perhaps matches TRBD2 (5 bases). V lost 5 bases and J lost 0, with 10 bases in between. The germline V gene encodes CDR1 MNHEY and CDR2 SVGAGI. The CDR3 consists of 15 residues. DNA of the CDR3: TGTGCCAGCAGTCCCCTAGCTTCGAACACCGGGGAGCTGTTTTTT. It is translated as CASSPLASNTGELFF.

V and J are TRBV29-1 and TRBJ1-1, with unresolved D. The germline V gene encodes CDR1 SQVTM and CDR2 ANQGSEA. Trimming pared 3 bases from V and 4 bases from J, leaving 9 bases between. The CDR3 length is 12 residues. The CDR3: CSVDGGSTEAFF. The DNA of the CDR3 is TGCAGCGTTGACGGCGGGAGCACTGAAGCTTTCTTT.

V usage is TRBV2 and J usage is TRBJ2-2; possibly TRBD1 for D (6 bases). Germline V CDR1 and CDR2: SNHLY, FYNNEI. The V end was cut by 4 bases, the J end by 0 bases, with 15 bases between. The length of the CDR3 is 17 residues. The CDR3 bases are TGTGCCAGCAGTGGGGGATCTGGGACAACGAACACCGGGGAGCTGTTTTTT. As protein: CASSGGSGTTNTGELFF.

The rearrangement uses TRBV6-2 or TRBV6-3 and TRBJ2-3; 14 bases align to TRBD2. The germline V gene has CDR1 MNHEY and CDR2 SVGEGT. V was clipped by 0 bases and J by 4 bases; unmatched bases: 3. The CDR3 consists of 17 residues. CDR3 DNA: TGTGCCAGCAGTTACTCGGGACTAGCGGGGGATTCAGATACGCAGTATTTT. It specifies CASSYSGLAGDSDTQYF.

V gene TRBV5-1 combines with J gene TRBJ2-5; TRBD2 agrees at 8 bases. The V gene end was trimmed by 0 bases and the J gene end by 2 bases; junction bases not matched to a gene: 6. The CDR3 has 16 residues. Germline-derived CDR1 and CDR2 are SGHRS and YFSETQ. CDR3 bases: TGCGCCAGCAGCTTGGCGGGAGGGGTGCCTCAAGAGACCCAGTACTTC. Its protein is CASSLAGGVPQETQYF.